Below, one T cell receptor (beta chain) is given with its context. This entry comes from a study of blood T cell repertoires in COVID-19. The repertoire was sequenced with immunoSEQ multiplex PCR; TCRdb's copy has only in-frame clones and lacks some. The sample carries about 50,000 clones, over 75% recorded once. The sequence derives from a man in his fifties with active COVID-19. The sample comprised peripheral blood.

CDR3 coding DNA: TGTGCCAGCAGCGTACAGGGGTTGGGTGAAGCTTTCTTT. It translates to CASSVQGLGEAFF. The J gene is TRBJ1-1, the V gene TRBV7-2, with 7 bases identical to TRBD1. Per germline, CDR1 SGHTA and CDR2 FQGNSA. CDR3 length: 13 residues. J lost 7 bases, V lost 5 bases, and 7 bases had no gene match.